Below, 15 T cell receptor beta chains from the same sample are listed, as sequenced in a study of T cell changes during pregnancy in multiple sclerosis. Produced via immunoSEQ multiplex PCR; TCRdb's table is partial and in-frame only. This repertoire shows around 56,000 clones, 75% to 95% found once; its top ten account for 2% to 2.5%. Sequenced here: peripheral blood, sampled in the first trimester of pregnancy. Receptors originate from a female donor in good health, enrolled as a control in a pregnancy study.

This clone was counted only a few times. The V call is TRBV6-1, the J call TRBJ1-5; TRBD1 matches 7 bases. CDR3 length equals 12 residues. CDR1 is MNHNS, CDR2 SASEGT, per germline. The V segment lost 10 bases and the J segment 5 bases; nucleotides outside the gene matches: 5. The CDR3 DNA is TGTGCCACGGGGACAGCGGATCAGCCCCAGCATTTT. This encodes CATGTADQPQHF.

The chain carries TRBV7-4 and TRBJ2-7; TRBD2 agrees at 11 bases. Germline CDR1 is SGHVT and CDR2 is SQSDAQ. The CDR3 runs 20 residues. The trim removed 1 base at V and 2 bases at J, leaving 16 bases unmatched. The CDR3 nucleotides are TGTGCCAGCAGCTTAGATGCCCCCGGGACTAGCGGAATTTGTCCCTACGAGCAGTACTTC. This translates into CASSLDAPGTSGICPYEQYF.

The rearrangement joins TRBV10-1 to TRBJ1-1; weak D call: TRBD1 (6 bases). The V end was cut by 3 bases, the J end by 5 bases, with 10 bases between. The CDR3 runs 13 residues. Germline CDR1 WNHNN, CDR2 SYGVQD (reference sequence). For the CDR3, the DNA is TGCGCCAGCAGTGATATGCAGGGGACTGAAGCTTTCTTT. It translates to CASSDMQGTEAFF.

The chain combines TRBV7-2 with TRBJ2-1; 8 bases fit TRBD1. The CDR3 spans 14 residues. Germline V lookup: CDR1 SGHTA, CDR2 FQGNSA. V lost 2 bases and J lost 7; bases outside the gene matches: 4. The CDR3: CASSLYRTGNEQFF. The CDR3 nucleotides read TGTGCCAGCAGCTTATATAGGACAGGGAATGAGCAGTTCTTC.

The rearrangement joins TRBV9 to TRBJ2-2; 8 bases map to TRBD1. J was trimmed by 5 bases and V by 5 bases; bases with no gene match: 8. CDR3 length equals 15 residues. CDR1 and CDR2 (germline): SGDLS, YYNGEE. CDR3 nucleotides: TGTGCCAGCAGGGGTCCAGGGGGCCGGACCGGGGAGCTGTTTTTT. Protein product: CASRGPGGRTGELFF.

J is TRBJ2-5 and V is TRBV7-2; 7 nucleotides align to TRBD1. Germline CDR1 is SGHTA and CDR2 is FQGNSA. The ends lost 0 bases at V and 5 bases at J; junction bases unmatched: 9. The CDR3 has 16 amino acids. The CDR3 loop is CASSLAATGSGETQYF. CDR3 nucleotides: TGTGCCAGCAGCTTAGCGGCGACAGGGTCGGGGGAGACCCAGTACTTC.

This clone was found once. This chain links TRBV7-2 with TRBJ2-5, with D unclear. The CDR3 extends over 15 amino acids. V was shortened by 1 base and J by 4 bases, with 13 bases between the two germline ends. Germline V gives CDR1 SGHTA, CDR2 FQGNSA. CDR3 loop: CASSLGGEKRETQYF. The CDR3 bases are TGTGCCAGCAGCTTAGGCGGCGAGAAAAGAGAGACCCAGTACTTC.

This sequence joins TRBV7-9 and TRBJ2-1; tentatively, D is TRBD2 (6 bases). V dropped 5 bases and J dropped 2 bases, with 16 bases sitting between them. CDR3 length: 16 residues. Looked up from germline, CDR1 is SEHNR and CDR2 is FQNEAQ (reference sequence). This CDR3 reads CASSPVGGSTYNEQFF. DNA of the CDR3: TGTGCCAGCAGCCCGGTTGGGGGGAGTACCTACAATGAGCAGTTCTTC.

J is TRBJ2-7 and V is TRBV5-1; 9 positions agree with TRBD2. The CDR3 sequence is 17 residues long. Germline V gene sequence: CDR1 SGHRS, CDR2 YFSETQ. V shed 3 bases, J shed 0 bases, and the junction held 10 bases outside the gene matches. The chain's CDR3 is CASSWGLAGGSSYEQYF. The CDR3 nucleotides are TGCGCCAGCAGCTGGGGCCTGGCGGGAGGGAGCTCCTACGAGCAGTACTTC. Full variable domain (remainder filled in from reference TRBV5-1 and TRBJ2-7): KAGVTQTPRYLIKTRGQQVTLSCSPISGHRSVSWYQQTPGQGLQFLFEYFSETQRNKGNFPGRFSGRQFSNSRSEMNVSTLELGDSALYLCASSWGLAGGSSYEQYFGPGTRLTVT.

The chain links TRBV7-9 to TRBJ2-1, with 9 bases matching TRBD1. Germline lookup yields CDR1 SEHNR and CDR2 FQNEAQ (reference sequence). The CDR3 extends over 15 amino acids. J lost 5 bases, V lost 3 bases, and 5 bases had no gene match. Here the CDR3 DNA reads TGTGCCAGCAGCTTGGTGACAGGGGGGAACAATGAGCAGTTCTTC. Its protein product is CASSLVTGGNNEQFF. The whole variable domain, filled in from reference TRBV7-9 and TRBJ2-1, reads DTGVSQNPRHKITKRGQNVTFRCDPISEHNRLYWYRQTLGQGPEFLTYFQNEAQLEKSRLLSDRFSAERPKGSFSTLEIQRTEQGDSAMYLCASSLVTGGNNEQFFGPGTRLTVL.

This chain uses TRBV7-9 with TRBJ1-2; D is ambiguous. CDR3 length: 13 residues. From germline, CDR1 is SEHNR and CDR2 FQNEAQ (reference sequence). The V and J ends lost 1 base and 5 bases respectively, with 8 bases between them. The CDR3 nucleotides are TGTGCCAGCAGCTTAGATGTGGCTTATGGCTACACCTTC. Protein product: CASSLDVAYGYTF.

J is TRBJ1-2 and V is TRBV6-5, with a tentative D call TRBD1 (5 bases). This CDR3 comprises 13 residues. Germline V gives CDR1 MNHEY, CDR2 SVGAGI. V lost 4 bases to trimming and J lost 4 bases, with 10 bases between them. The CDR3 sequence: CASSSQGLYGYTF. In DNA form, the CDR3 reads TGTGCCAGCAGTTCGCAGGGTCTCTATGGCTACACCTTC.

The chain has TRBV5-4 and TRBJ2-7; D gene ambiguous. Per the germline V gene, CDR1 is SGHNT and CDR2 is YYREEE (reference sequence). The CDR3 is made up of 12 amino acids. V was pared by 3 bases and J by 0 bases, with 4 bases between. CDR3 coding DNA: TGTGCCAGCAGCTCGAGCTCCTACGAGCAGTACTTC. This encodes CASSSSSYEQYF.

This clone turned up a few times. The rearrangement joins TRBV28 to TRBJ1-5; the D is unclear. The V and J ends lost 5 bases and 6 bases respectively, with 8 bases between them. In germline, CDR1 is MDHEN, CDR2 SYDVKM. The CDR3 is 12 amino acids. CDR3 bases: TGTGCCAGCAGTCCTGTCGGTCAGCCCCAGCATTTT. Translation gives CASSPVGQPQHF.

This rearrangement joins TRBV6-1 to TRBJ1-5, with TRBD1 matching over 7 bases. This CDR3 has 14 amino acids. Per germline, CDR1 MNHNS and CDR2 SASEGT. The V and J ends lost 2 bases and 7 bases, in that order; junction bases with no gene match: 5. The CDR3 loop is CASSETRGWQPQHF. The CDR3 nucleotides are TGTGCCAGCAGTGAAACCAGGGGGTGGCAGCCCCAGCATTTT.